The 29 T cell receptor beta chains below were found in one sample sequenced in a study of cytomegalovirus exposure and HLA in healthy donors (dated by TCRdb to 2015 to 2018). Library prep was done by the immunoSEQ multiplex PCR assay. A mixture of 60 forward primers for TCR Vbeta segments and 13 reverse primers for TCR Jbeta segments was used in the multiplex PCR. The table was pulled from immuneACCESS by TCRdb, which kept in-frame rearrangements only. Such tables lose some clones; where checked, under half of the loss comes from unresolved V genes, and the rest has no known cause. For this sample there are over 100,000 clones; about four fifths appear just once. Under 2.5% of the sample is taken by the ten largest. The source material was PBMCs. All receptors come from a woman aged 30 to 39 in good health and CMV-seronegative.

The chain is built from TRBV5-4 and TRBJ2-3, with D hard to call. Germline loops: CDR1 SGHNT, CDR2 YYREEE (reference sequence). The length of the CDR3 is 11 residues. Between the trimmed V and J ends, which lost 5 bases and 6 bases, there was a span of 7 bases. The CDR3 here is CASSSRDTQYF. Written as DNA, the CDR3 is TGTGCCAGCAGTTCTAGGGATACGCAGTATTTT. The complete variable domain, with remaining parts taken from reference TRBV5-4 and TRBJ2-3, reads ETGVTQSPTHLIKTRGQQVTLRCSSQSGHNTVSWYQQALGQGPQFIFQYYREEENGRGNFPPRFSGLQFPNYSSELNVNALELDDSALYLCASSSRDTQYFGPGTRLTVL.

V is TRBV10-3 and J is TRBJ1-1, with D unresolved. CDR3 length: 15 residues. The germline V gene has CDR1 ENHRY and CDR2 SYGVKD. Trimming removed 3 bases from V and 1 base from J, with 12 bases in between. The CDR3 coding sequence is TGTGCCATCAGTGACCCTCGGGGAGGGAACACTGAAGCTTTCTTT. This gives the protein CAISDPRGGNTEAFF.

V is TRBV5-4 and J is TRBJ1-1, with D tentatively TRBD1 (5 bases). The length of the CDR3 is 11 residues. V lost 2 bases and J lost 7, with 6 bases in between. The germline V gene encodes CDR1 SGHNT and CDR2 YYREEE (reference sequence). Here the CDR3 DNA reads TGTGCCAGCAGCTTAGACAGTGAAGCTTTCTTT. Its translation: CASSLDSEAFF.

The V and J genes are TRBV12-5 and TRBJ2-1; 8 positions match TRBD1. The V gene end was trimmed by 5 bases and the J gene end by 7 bases; junction bases not matched to a gene: 16. Germline V CDR1 and CDR2: LGHNT, FRNRAP. This CDR3 comprises 17 residues. The CDR3 DNA is TGTGCTAGTGGTCAGGGACGCACAGGGGGAAGTGGGAATGAGCAGTTCTTC. Its protein product is CASGQGRTGGSGNEQFF.

In its sample, this clone was seen once. The CDR3 DNA reads as TGTGCCAGCAGTTTTGAAGGGGGGGTTAACTATGGCTACACCTTC. Amino acid sequence: CASSFEGGVNYGYTF. The rearrangement links TRBV6-1 to TRBJ1-2; D might be TRBD1 (6 bases). The germline V gene has CDR1 MNHNS and CDR2 SASEGT. V was clipped by 5 bases and J by 1 base, with 14 bases between them. This CDR3 comprises 15 residues.

The genes are TRBV27 and TRBJ1-2; TRBD1 agrees at 7 bases. Germline loops: CDR1 MNHEY, CDR2 SMNVEV (reference sequence). The CDR3 consists of 14 residues. V gave up 1 base and J gave up 4 bases; unmatched junction bases: 3. The CDR3 bases are TGTGCCAGCAGTTTATTCCCAGGGGGCTATGGCTACACCTTC. It codes for CASSLFPGGYGYTF.

The chain is built from TRBV10-3 and TRBJ1-1; 7 nucleotides line up with TRBD1. Trimming at V came to 7 bases and at J to 1 base, leaving 3 bases not matched to a gene. The CDR3 totals 13 residues. Per germline, CDR1 ENHRY and CDR2 SYGVKD. CDR3 residues: CAITGQENTEAFF. The CDR3 DNA is TGTGCCATCACCGGACAGGAGAACACTGAAGCTTTCTTT.

The genes are TRBV4-3 and TRBJ1-2, with TRBD1 identical over 10 bases. This CDR3 is 15 amino acids long. Germline CDR1 is LGHNA and CDR2 is YSLEER. The J segment lost 3 bases and the V segment lost 1 base, leaving 2 bases of the junction unmatched. DNA of the CDR3: TGCGCCAGCAGCCAAGCGACAGGGGGCTACTATGGCTACACCTTC. It codes for CASSQATGGYYGYTF.

The chain links TRBV7-3 to TRBJ2-3; D is perhaps TRBD2 (5 bases). Germline CDR1 SGHTA, CDR2 FQGTGA. V lost 2 bases and J lost 2, with 8 bases in between. The CDR3 length is 14 residues. CDR3 sequence: CASSLLGLTDTQYF. The DNA of the CDR3 is TGTGCCAGCAGCTTACTCGGACTCACAGATACGCAGTATTTT.

The chain couples TRBV27 to TRBJ1-4; perhaps TRBD1 as D (6 bases). From germline, CDR1 is MNHEY and CDR2 SMNVEV (reference sequence). Trimming took off 3 bases at V and 6 bases at J, with 11 bases between the two ends. The CDR3 has 14 amino acids. CDR3 residues: CASSFEGVHEKLFF. CDR3 DNA: TGTGCCAGCAGTTTCGAGGGGGTCCATGAAAAACTGTTTTTT.

Only one count was recorded for this clone. This chain uses TRBV6-1 with TRBJ1-3; 8 nucleotides align to TRBD1. The J segment lost 2 bases and the V segment lost 6 bases, leaving 6 bases of the junction unmatched. This CDR3 is 15 amino acids long. Germline V gene sequence: CDR1 MNHNS, CDR2 SASEGT. The CDR3 coding sequence is TGTGCCAGCAGGTCAGGGGGCTTCCCTGGAAACACCATATATTTT. Translating gives CASRSGGFPGNTIYF.

This clone was counted a single time. The chain couples TRBV7-2 to TRBJ1-5; D is perhaps TRBD1 (6 bases). Trimming took off 5 bases at V and 0 bases at J, with 17 bases between the two ends. Germline CDR1 is SGHTA and CDR2 is FQGNSA. There are 17 residues in the CDR3. CDR3 coding DNA: TGTGCCAGCAGCCAACCGAGGGGGGGTTATAGCAATCAGCCCCAGCATTTT. Translated, it gives CASSQPRGGYSNQPQHF.

The rearrangement links TRBV19 to TRBJ1-5, with a tentative D call TRBD1 (5 bases). The CDR3 covers 15 residues. In germline, CDR1 is LNHDA, CDR2 SQIVND (reference sequence). The V gene lost 4 bases and the J gene lost 8 bases, with 18 bases spanning the gap. The CDR3 sequence: CASSTTTAAGEPQHF. The CDR3 DNA is TGTGCCAGTAGTACCACGACAGCAGCTGGTGAGCCCCAGCATTTT. The full variable domain, with the rest looked up from reference TRBV19 and TRBJ1-5, is DGGITQSPKYLFRKEGQNVTLSCEQNLNHDAMYWYRQDPGQGLRLIYYSQIVNDFQKGDIAEGYSVSREKKESFPLTVTSAQKNPTAFYLCASSTTTAAGEPQHFGDGTRLSIL.

In this sample, this clone turned up once. The chain carries TRBV7-2 and TRBJ2-1, with TRBD2 matching 8 bases. CDR1 is SGHTA, CDR2 FQGNSA, per germline. The CDR3 is 13 residues long. V lost 5 bases and J lost 15; bases outside the gene matches: 12. The CDR3 DNA reads TGTGCCAGCAGCGAGACTAGCGCCCTATCCCCGTTCTTC. This codes for CASSETSALSPFF.

This clone came up once. The V gene is TRBV18, the J gene TRBJ1-2; 10 nucleotides line up with TRBD1. The CDR3 extends over 15 amino acids. The V segment lost 1 base and the J segment 6 bases; nucleotides outside the gene matches: 5. Germline V gene lookup returns CDR1 KGHSH and CDR2 LQKENI. DNA of the CDR3: TGTGCCAGCTCACCACGACAGGGGGCGCTGGATGGCTACACCTTC. It yields the protein CASSPRQGALDGYTF.

V is TRBV9 and J is TRBJ2-3, with a tentative D call TRBD2 (6 bases). V gave up 2 bases and J gave up 4 bases, with 14 bases separating them. The CDR3 contains 15 residues. Per the germline V gene, CDR1 is SGDLS and CDR2 is YYNGEE. CDR3 sequence: CASSVGAGSSDTQYF. The CDR3 DNA reads TGTGCCAGCAGCGTCGGTGCGGGGAGTTCAGATACGCAGTATTTT.

V and J are TRBV10-3 and TRBJ1-4; a weak D match, TRBD1 (5 bases). CDR3 length equals 13 residues. V gave up 10 bases and J gave up 8 bases, with 17 bases separating them. CDR1 ENHRY and CDR2 SYGVKD come from the germline V gene. The CDR3 DNA follows: TGTGCCACTAAGACAGACCTGGGAGAAAAACTGTTTTTT. Residues: CATKTDLGEKLFF.

The chain is built from TRBV15 and TRBJ2-1, with 8 positions matching TRBD2. Trimming at V came to 0 bases and at J to 1 base, leaving 8 bases not matched to a gene. CDR1 LNHNV and CDR2 YYDKDF come from the germline V gene (reference sequence). The CDR3 extends over 18 amino acids. CDR3 sequence reads: CATSRDGVAGPSYNEQFF. The CDR3 nucleotides read TGTGCCACCAGCAGAGATGGGGTAGCGGGGCCTTCCTACAATGAGCAGTTCTTC.

This clone has a handful of counts. The chain couples TRBV5-8 to TRBJ2-6; D might be TRBD1 (5 bases). CDR3 size: 15 residues. The V end lost 3 bases, the J end lost 1 base, and 8 bases lay between the germline ends. Germline CDR1 and CDR2: SGHTS and YDEGEE. The CDR3 is CASSWGFSGANVLTF. In DNA, the CDR3 is TGTGCCAGCAGCTGGGGCTTTTCTGGGGCCAACGTCCTGACTTTC.

V and J are TRBV25-1 and TRBJ2-7, with D possibly matching TRBD1 (7 bases). CDR3 size: 16 residues. Germline lookup yields CDR1 MGHDK and CDR2 SYGVNS. The V and J ends lost 5 bases and 4 bases respectively, with 21 bases between them. CDR3 loop: CASSTDDREDKYEQYF. The CDR3 DNA sequence: TGTGCCAGCAGTACCGACGACAGGGAGGACAAGTACGAGCAGTACTTC.

The chain recombines TRBV27 with TRBJ1-1; D is unclear. Deletions cut 5 bases from V and 2 bases from J, with 12 bases between. Germline lookup yields CDR1 MNHEY and CDR2 SMNVEV (reference sequence). The length of the CDR3 is 14 residues. CDR3 in DNA: TGTGCCAGCAGTCCCCCCCCGACTAACACTGAAGCTTTCTTT. This gives the protein CASSPPPTNTEAFF.

The chain links TRBV9 to TRBJ2-1; D call uncertain. Between the trimmed V and J ends, which lost 4 bases and 6 bases, there was a span of 11 bases. CDR3 length equals 13 residues. The germline CDR1 and CDR2 sequences are SGDLS and YYNGEE. The CDR3 nucleotides are TGTGCCAGCAGCTTTGCCGAGTCCAATGAGCAGTTCTTC. This translates into CASSFAESNEQFF.

The CDR3 nucleotides read TGTGCCAGCAGCTTGGGAAGCGGGAGGGCCGGGGAGCAGTACTTC. It specifies CASSLGSGRAGEQYF. The rearrangement joins TRBV11-2 to TRBJ2-7; 10 bases match TRBD2. The CDR3 is made up of 15 amino acids. V was clipped by 3 bases and J by 7 bases; unmatched bases: 9. Germline loops: CDR1 SGHAT, CDR2 FQNNGV.

The chain uses TRBV9 and TRBJ1-5; 7 bases are shared with TRBD1. From germline, CDR1 is SGDLS and CDR2 YYNGEE. After removal of 3 bases from V and 6 bases from J, the junction contained 6 bases not matched to a gene. The CDR3 has 14 residues. DNA for the CDR3: TGTGCCAGCAGCGGCGGGGACAGCTTTCAGCCCCAGCATTTT. Protein product: CASSGGDSFQPQHF. Drawing the rest from reference TRBV9 and TRBJ1-5, the complete variable domain is DSGVTQTPKHLITATGQRVTLRCSPRSGDLSVYWYQQSLDQGLQFLIQYYNGEERAKGNILERFSAQQFPDLHSELNLSSLELGDSALYFCASSGGDSFQPQHFGDGTRLSIL.

The chain joins TRBV6-1 to TRBJ2-7, with 7 bases that match TRBD1. Germline lookup yields CDR1 MNHNS and CDR2 SASEGT. The ends lost 8 bases at V and 5 bases at J; junction bases unmatched: 6. The CDR3 runs 12 residues. Here the CDR3 DNA reads TGTGCCAGCTTAGGGGGCGCAAACGAGCAGTACTTC. Translation: CASLGGANEQYF.

The chain links TRBV7-2 to TRBJ1-2, with D possibly TRBD1 on 5 matching bases. Germline CDR1 and CDR2: SGHTA and FQGNSA. CDR3 size: 15 residues. The V gene lost 1 base and the J gene lost 0 bases, with 9 bases spanning the gap. The CDR3 is CASSLGGTANYGYTF. For the CDR3, the DNA is TGTGCCAGCAGCTTAGGCGGGACGGCTAACTATGGCTACACCTTC.

This clone has more than one count but fewer than ten. The rearrangement joins TRBV18 to TRBJ2-3; unclear D gene. The V end was cut by 0 bases, the J end by 7 bases, with 8 bases between. The germline gives CDR1 KGHSH, CDR2 LQKENI. The CDR3 is 13 residues long. CDR3 bases: TGTGCCAGCTCACCACCCCTAGGTCATACGCAGTATTTT. This translates into CASSPPLGHTQYF.

This clone was seen more than once but under ten times. The chain joins TRBV5-1 to TRBJ2-3; the D gene is possibly TRBD2 (5 bases). This CDR3 has 14 amino acids. The V gene's germline CDR1 is SGHRS and CDR2 YFSETQ. V dropped 0 bases and J dropped 6 bases, with 11 bases sitting between them. CDR3 coding DNA: TGCGCCAGCAGCTTGGCGGGGAGATTTGATACGCAGTATTTT. Translation: CASSLAGRFDTQYF.

The chain couples TRBV4-2 to TRBJ2-2; 14 bases align to TRBD2. This CDR3 comprises 19 residues. V lost 3 bases to trimming and J lost 4 bases; unmatched junction nucleotides: 10. From germline, CDR1 is LGHNA and CDR2 YNFKEQ. Written as DNA, the CDR3 is TGTGCCAGCAGCCATCCTGGACTAGCGGGAGGCTCGACCACCGGGGAGCTGTTTTTT. Its translation: CASSHPGLAGGSTTGELFF.